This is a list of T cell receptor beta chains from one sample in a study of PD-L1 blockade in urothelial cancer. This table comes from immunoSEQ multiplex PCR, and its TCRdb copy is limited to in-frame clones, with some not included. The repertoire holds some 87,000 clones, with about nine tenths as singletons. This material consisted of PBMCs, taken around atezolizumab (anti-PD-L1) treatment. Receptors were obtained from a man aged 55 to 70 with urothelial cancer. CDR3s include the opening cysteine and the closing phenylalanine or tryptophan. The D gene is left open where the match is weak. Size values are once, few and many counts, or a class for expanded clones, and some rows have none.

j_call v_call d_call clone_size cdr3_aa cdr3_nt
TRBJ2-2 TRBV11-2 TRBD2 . CASSLAAGGTGELFF TGTGCCAGCAGCTTAGCTGCGGGGGGCACCGGGGAGCTGTTTTTT
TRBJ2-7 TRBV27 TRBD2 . CASSPSGGTVYEQYF TGTGCCAGCAGTCCCTCCGGGGGGACGGTCTACGAGCAGTACTTC
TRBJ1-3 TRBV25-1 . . CASSDPQGSSGNTIYF TGTGCCAGCAGTGACCCACAGGGTTCGAGTGGAAACACCATATATTTT
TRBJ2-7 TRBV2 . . CASTQGFGYEQYF TGTGCCAGCACCCAGGGGTTTGGCTACGAGCAGTACTTC
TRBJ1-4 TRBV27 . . CASSLRGFPNEKLFF TGTGCCAGCAGTTTACGGGGGTTCCCAAATGAAAAACTGTTTTTT
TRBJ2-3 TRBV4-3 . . CASSQFGGVHTQYF TGCGCCAGCAGCCAATTTGGCGGGGTGCATACGCAGTATTTT
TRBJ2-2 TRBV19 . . CASTPLAGAAGELFF TGTGCCAGTACTCCGTTGGCGGGGGCCGCCGGGGAGCTGTTTTTT
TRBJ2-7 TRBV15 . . CATSSGGSSYEQYF TGTGCCACCAGCAGTGGAGGGAGCTCCTACGAGCAGTACTTC
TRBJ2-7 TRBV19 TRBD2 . CASSGSTSRYEQYF TGTGCCAGTAGTGGGTCGACTAGCAGGTACGAGCAGTACTTC
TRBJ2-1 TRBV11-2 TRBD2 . CASSLLGLAGNEQFF TGTGCCAGCAGCTTACTGGGACTAGCGGGCAATGAGCAGTTCTTC
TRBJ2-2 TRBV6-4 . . CASSREGGGELFF TGTGCCAGCAGTCGTGAGGGTGGCGGGGAGCTGTTTTTT
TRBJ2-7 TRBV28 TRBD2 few CASSTSSGASYEQYF TGTGCCAGCAGTACCTCTAGCGGGGCCTCCTACGAGCAGTACTTC
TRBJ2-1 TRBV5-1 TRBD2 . CASSLSGGAYNEQFF TGCGCCAGCAGCTTAAGCGGGGGGGCTTACAATGAGCAGTTCTTC
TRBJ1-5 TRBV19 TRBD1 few CASGTGDQPQHF TGTGCCAGTGGGACAGGGGATCAGCCCCAGCATTTT
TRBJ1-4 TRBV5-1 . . CASSLSGARGEKLFF TGCGCCAGCAGCCTGTCAGGGGCCCGCGGGGAAAAACTGTTTTTT
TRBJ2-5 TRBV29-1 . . CSVDLVTQETQYF TGCAGCGTTGATTTGGTGACACAAGAGACCCAGTACTTC
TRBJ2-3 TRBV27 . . CASSFQYTDTQYF TGTGCCAGCAGTTTCCAGTACACAGATACGCAGTATTTT
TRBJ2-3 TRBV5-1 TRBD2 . CASSLRLADISTDTQYF TGCGCCAGCAGCTTGAGGCTAGCGGACATTAGCACAGATACGCAGTATTTT
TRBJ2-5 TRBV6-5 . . CASSWREEETQYF TGTGCCAGCAGTTGGAGGGAGGAAGAGACCCAGTACTTC
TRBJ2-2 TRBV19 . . CAGSTGPNTGELFF TGTGCCGGATCGACAGGACCCAACACCGGGGAGCTGTTTTTT
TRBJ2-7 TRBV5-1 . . CASSLAQGGSEQYF TGCGCCAGCAGCTTGGCGCAGGGTGGGTCCGAGCAGTACTTC
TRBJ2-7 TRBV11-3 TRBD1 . CASSQGDNAYEQYF TGTGCCAGCAGCCAGGGGGACAACGCCTACGAGCAGTACTTC
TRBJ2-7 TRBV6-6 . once CASSATSTDEQYF TGTGCCAGCAGTGCGACTAGTACCGACGAGCAGTACTTC
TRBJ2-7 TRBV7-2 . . CASSFGRVDGEQYF TGTGCCAGCAGTTTTGGCAGGGTGGATGGCGAGCAGTACTTC
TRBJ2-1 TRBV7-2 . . CASSGGLSSYNEQFF TGTGCCAGCAGCGGCGGACTATCCTCCTACAATGAGCAGTTCTTC
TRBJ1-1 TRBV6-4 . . CASLIPEAFF TGTGCCAGCCTAATTCCTGAAGCTTTCTTT
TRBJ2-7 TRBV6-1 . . CASSESGVPYEQYF TGTGCCAGCAGTGAGTCAGGGGTCCCCTACGAGCAGTACTTC
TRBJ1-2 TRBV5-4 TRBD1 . CASSLPGTGGNYGYTF TGTGCCAGCAGCTTGCCAGGGACAGGGGGGAACTATGGCTACACCTTC
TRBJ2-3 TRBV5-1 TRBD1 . CASSQGGQGIGDTQYF TGCGCCAGCAGCCAGGGGGGACAGGGAATAGGAGATACGCAGTATTTT
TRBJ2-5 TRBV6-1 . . CASSEIRGDRRETQYF TGTGCCAGCAGTGAGATCCGGGGGGACAGGCGGGAGACCCAGTACTTC
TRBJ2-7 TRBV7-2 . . CASSLAGAYEQYF TGTGCCAGCAGCTTAGCCGGTGCCTACGAGCAGTACTTC
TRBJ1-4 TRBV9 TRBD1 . CASSGKQGVLANEKLFF TGTGCCAGCAGCGGCAAACAGGGGGTCTTGGCTAATGAAAAACTGTTTTTT
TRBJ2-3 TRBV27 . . CATSGEGRVADTQYF TGTGCCACCTCAGGGGAGGGCAGGGTGGCGGATACGCAGTATTTT
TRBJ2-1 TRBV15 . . CATSRDIVGLSYNEQFF TGTGCCACCAGCAGAGATATTGTCGGTCTGAGTTACAATGAGCAGTTCTTC
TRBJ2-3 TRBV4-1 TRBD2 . CASSQELGLAGGVDTQYF TGCGCCAGCAGCCAAGAACTGGGACTAGCGGGAGGAGTAGATACGCAGTATTTT
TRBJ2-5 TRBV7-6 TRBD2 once CASSPLPETSGNRGETQYF TGTGCCAGCAGCCCCCTACCGGAGACTAGCGGAAATAGAGGGGAGACCCAGTACTTC
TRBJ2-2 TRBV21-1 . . CASSTTHQGVDTGELFF TGTGCCAGCAGCACGACCCACCAGGGGGTCGACACCGGGGAGCTGTTTTTT
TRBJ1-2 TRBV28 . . CASSRQSYGYTF TGTGCCAGCAGTCGACAGTCCTATGGCTACACCTTC
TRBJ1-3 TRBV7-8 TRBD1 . CASSSWTGLSGNTIYF TGTGCCAGCAGCTCATGGACAGGCCTTTCTGGAAACACCATATATTTT
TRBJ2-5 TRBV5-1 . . CASSLPGRGETQYF TGCGCCAGCAGCTTACCGGGGAGGGGGGAGACCCAGTACTTC
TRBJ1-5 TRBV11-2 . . CASSPQGGQPQHF TGTGCCAGCAGTCCGCAGGGAGGGCAGCCCCAGCATTTT
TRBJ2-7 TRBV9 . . CASSEGGMSYEQYF TGTGCCAGCAGCGAAGGCGGAATGTCCTACGAGCAGTACTTC
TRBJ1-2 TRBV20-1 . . CSVGGDYGYTF TGCAGTGTTGGGGGGGACTATGGCTACACCTTC
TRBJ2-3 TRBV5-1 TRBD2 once CASSLGAGGAADTQYF TGCGCCAGCAGCTTGGGAGCGGGAGGCGCGGCAGATACGCAGTATTTT
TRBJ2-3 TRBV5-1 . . CASSLPDSVLRQYF TGCGCCAGCAGCTTGCCCGACTCGGTTTTGAGGCAGTATTTT
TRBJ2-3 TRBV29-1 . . CSVLIRSTDTQYF TGCAGCGTTCTTATCAGGAGCACAGATACGCAGTATTTT
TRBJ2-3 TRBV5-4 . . CASSKTRDVDTQYF TGTGCCAGCAGCAAAACCAGGGATGTAGATACGCAGTATTTT
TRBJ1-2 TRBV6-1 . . CASSEIGVGYTF TGTGCCAGCAGTGAAATAGGGGTTGGCTACACCTTC